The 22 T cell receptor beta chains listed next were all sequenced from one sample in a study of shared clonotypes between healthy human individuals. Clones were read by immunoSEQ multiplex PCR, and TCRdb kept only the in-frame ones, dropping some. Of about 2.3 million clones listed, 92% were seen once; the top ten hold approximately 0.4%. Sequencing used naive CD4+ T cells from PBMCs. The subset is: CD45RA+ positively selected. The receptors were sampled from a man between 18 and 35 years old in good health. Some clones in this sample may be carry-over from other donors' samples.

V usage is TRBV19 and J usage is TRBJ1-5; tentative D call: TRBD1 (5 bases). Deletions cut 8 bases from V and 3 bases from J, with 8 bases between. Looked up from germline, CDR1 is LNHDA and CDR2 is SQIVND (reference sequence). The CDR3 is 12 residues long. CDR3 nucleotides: TGTGCCAGTGGACATTCCAATCAGCCCCAGCATTTT. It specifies CASGHSNQPQHF.

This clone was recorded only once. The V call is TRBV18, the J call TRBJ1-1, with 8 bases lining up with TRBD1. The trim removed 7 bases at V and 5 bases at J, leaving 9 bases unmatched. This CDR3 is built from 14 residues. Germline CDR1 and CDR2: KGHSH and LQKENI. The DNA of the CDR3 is TGTGCCAGCTTACCTACAGGGGGTTATACTGAAGCTTTCTTT. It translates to CASLPTGGYTEAFF.

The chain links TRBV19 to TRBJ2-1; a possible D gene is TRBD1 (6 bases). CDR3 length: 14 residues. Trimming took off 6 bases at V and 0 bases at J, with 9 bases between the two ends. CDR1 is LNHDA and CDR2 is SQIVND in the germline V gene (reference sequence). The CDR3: CASRQGYSYNEQFF. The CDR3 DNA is TGTGCCAGTAGGCAGGGGTACTCCTACAATGAGCAGTTCTTC.

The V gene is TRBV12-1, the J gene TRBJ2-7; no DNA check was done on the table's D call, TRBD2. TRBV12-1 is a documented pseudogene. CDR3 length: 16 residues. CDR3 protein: CASSYPWAGRTIYAYF. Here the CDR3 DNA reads TGTGCCAGCAGCTACCCTTGGGCGGGAAGAACAATTTATGCGTACTTC.

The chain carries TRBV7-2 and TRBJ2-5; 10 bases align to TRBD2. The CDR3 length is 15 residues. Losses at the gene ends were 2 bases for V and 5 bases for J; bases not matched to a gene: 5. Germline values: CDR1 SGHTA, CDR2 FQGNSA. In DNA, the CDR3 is TGTGCCAGCAGCTTACCAGCGGGAGGGGGGGAGACCCAGTACTTC. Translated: CASSLPAGGGETQYF.

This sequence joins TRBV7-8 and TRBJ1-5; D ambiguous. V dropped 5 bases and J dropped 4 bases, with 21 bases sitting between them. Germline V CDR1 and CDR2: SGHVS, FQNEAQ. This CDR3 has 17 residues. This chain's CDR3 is CASSPYRTIERNQPQHF. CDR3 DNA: TGTGCCAGCAGCCCCTACCGGACCATCGAAAGAAATCAGCCCCAGCATTTT.

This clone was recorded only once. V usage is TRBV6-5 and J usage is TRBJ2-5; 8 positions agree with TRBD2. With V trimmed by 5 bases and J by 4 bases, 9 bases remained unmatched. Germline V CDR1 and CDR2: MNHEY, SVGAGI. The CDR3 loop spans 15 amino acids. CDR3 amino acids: CASSPLGLVGETQYF. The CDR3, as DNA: TGTGCCAGCAGTCCCCTGGGACTAGTCGGAGAGACCCAGTACTTC.

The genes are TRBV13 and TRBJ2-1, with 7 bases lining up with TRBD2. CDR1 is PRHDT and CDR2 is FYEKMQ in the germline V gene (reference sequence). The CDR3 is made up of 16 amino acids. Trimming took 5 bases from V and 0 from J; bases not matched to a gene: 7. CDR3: CASSPRLAGSYNEQFF. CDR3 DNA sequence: TGTGCCAGCAGCCCACGACTAGCAGGCTCCTACAATGAGCAGTTCTTC. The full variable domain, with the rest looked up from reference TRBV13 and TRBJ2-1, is AAGVIQSPRHLIKEKRETATLKCYPIPRHDTVYWYQQGPGQDPQFLISFYEKMQSDKGSIPDRFSAQQFSDYHSELNMSSLELGDSALYFCASSPRLAGSYNEQFFGPGTRLTVL.

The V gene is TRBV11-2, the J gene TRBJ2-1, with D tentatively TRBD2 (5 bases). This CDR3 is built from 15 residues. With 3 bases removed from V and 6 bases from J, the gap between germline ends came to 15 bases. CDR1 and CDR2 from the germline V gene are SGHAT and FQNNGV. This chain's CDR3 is CASSFYPDSPNEQFF. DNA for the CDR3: TGTGCCAGCAGCTTTTATCCGGACTCCCCCAATGAGCAGTTCTTC.

The CDR3, as DNA: TGTGCCAGCAGTGACCCGGGACAGGGCCCAAACTATGGCTACACCTTC. The encoded protein is CASSDPGQGPNYGYTF. This chain connects TRBV25-1 to TRBJ1-2, with 9 bases aligning to TRBD1. The CDR3 loop spans 16 amino acids. CDR1 and CDR2 (germline): MGHDK, SYGVNS. Trimming at V came to 3 bases and at J to 2 bases, leaving 7 bases not matched to a gene.

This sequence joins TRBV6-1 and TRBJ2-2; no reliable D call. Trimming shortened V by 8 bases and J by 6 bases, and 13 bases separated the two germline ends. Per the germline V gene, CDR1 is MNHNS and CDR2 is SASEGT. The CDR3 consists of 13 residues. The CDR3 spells CASCGLAAGELFF. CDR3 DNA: TGTGCCAGCTGTGGGCTCGCAGCCGGGGAGCTGTTTTTT.

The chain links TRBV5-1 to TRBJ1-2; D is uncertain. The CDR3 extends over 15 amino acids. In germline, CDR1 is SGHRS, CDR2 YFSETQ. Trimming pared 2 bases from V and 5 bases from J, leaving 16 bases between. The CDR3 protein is CASSLALGQEYGYTF. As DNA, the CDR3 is TGCGCCAGCAGCTTAGCCCTTGGGCAGGAGTATGGCTACACCTTC.

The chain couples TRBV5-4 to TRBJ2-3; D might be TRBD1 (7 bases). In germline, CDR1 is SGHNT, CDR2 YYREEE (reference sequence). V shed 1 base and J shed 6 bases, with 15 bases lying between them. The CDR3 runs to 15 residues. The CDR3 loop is CASSLNRGGVDTQYF. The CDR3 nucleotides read TGTGCCAGCAGCTTGAACAGGGGCGGGGTGGATACGCAGTATTTT. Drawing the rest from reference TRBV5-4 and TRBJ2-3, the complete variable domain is ETGVTQSPTHLIKTRGQQVTLRCSSQSGHNTVSWYQQALGQGPQFIFQYYREEENGRGNFPPRFSGLQFPNYSSELNVNALELDDSALYLCASSLNRGGVDTQYFGPGTRLTVL.

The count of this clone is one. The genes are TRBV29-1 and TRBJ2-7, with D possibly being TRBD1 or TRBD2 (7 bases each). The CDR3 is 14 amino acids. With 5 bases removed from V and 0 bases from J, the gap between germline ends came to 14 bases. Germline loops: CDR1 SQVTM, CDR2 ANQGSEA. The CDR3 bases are TGCAGCGTTTATCGGGGGGACAGCTCCTACGAGCAGTACTTC. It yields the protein CSVYRGDSSYEQYF.

CDR3 loop: CASSLELAGSGELFF. The CDR3 DNA reads TGCGCCAGCAGCTTGGAACTAGCGGGATCAGGGGAGCTGTTTTTT. J is TRBJ2-2 and V is TRBV5-1; TRBD2 matches at 10 bases. The length of the CDR3 is 15 residues. Germline CDR1 and CDR2: SGHRS and YFSETQ. Trimming took 0 bases from V and 8 from J; bases not matched to a gene: 4.

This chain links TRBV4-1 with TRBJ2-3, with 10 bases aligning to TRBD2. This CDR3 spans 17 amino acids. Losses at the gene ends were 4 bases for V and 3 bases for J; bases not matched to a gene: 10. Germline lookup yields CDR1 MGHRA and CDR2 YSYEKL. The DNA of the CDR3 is TGCGCCAGCAGCCGCGAGTTCGGACTAGCGGCTACAGATACGCAGTATTTT. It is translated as CASSREFGLAATDTQYF.

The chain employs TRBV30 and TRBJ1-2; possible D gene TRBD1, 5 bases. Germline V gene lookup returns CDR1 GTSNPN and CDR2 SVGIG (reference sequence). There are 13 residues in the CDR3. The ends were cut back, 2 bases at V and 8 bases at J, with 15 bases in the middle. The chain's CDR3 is CAWSLLGPGGYTF. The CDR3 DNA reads TGTGCCTGGAGTCTGCTGGGGCCGGGAGGCTACACCTTC.

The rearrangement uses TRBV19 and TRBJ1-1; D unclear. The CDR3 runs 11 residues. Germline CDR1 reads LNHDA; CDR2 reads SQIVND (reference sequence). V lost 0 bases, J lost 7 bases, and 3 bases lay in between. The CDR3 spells CASSIDREAFF. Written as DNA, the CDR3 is TGTGCCAGTAGTATAGATCGTGAAGCTTTCTTT.

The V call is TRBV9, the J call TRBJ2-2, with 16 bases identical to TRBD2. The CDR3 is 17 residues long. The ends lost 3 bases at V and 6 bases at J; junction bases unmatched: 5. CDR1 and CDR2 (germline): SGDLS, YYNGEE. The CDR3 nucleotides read TGTGCCAGCAGCGAGGGACTAGCGGGAGGGCCTTCCGGGGAGCTGTTTTTT. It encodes CASSEGLAGGPSGELFF. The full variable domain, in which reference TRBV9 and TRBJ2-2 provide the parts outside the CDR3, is DSGVTQTPKHLITATGQRVTLRCSPRSGDLSVYWYQQSLDQGLQFLIQYYNGEERAKGNILERFSAQQFPDLHSELNLSSLELGDSALYFCASSEGLAGGPSGELFFGEGSRLTVL.

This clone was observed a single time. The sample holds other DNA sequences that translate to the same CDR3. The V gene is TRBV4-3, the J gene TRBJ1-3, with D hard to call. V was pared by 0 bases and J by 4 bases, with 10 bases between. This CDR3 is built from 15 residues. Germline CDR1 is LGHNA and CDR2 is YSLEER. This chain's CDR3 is CASSQDGTEGNTIYF. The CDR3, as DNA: TGCGCCAGCAGCCAAGATGGTACAGAGGGAAACACCATATATTTT.

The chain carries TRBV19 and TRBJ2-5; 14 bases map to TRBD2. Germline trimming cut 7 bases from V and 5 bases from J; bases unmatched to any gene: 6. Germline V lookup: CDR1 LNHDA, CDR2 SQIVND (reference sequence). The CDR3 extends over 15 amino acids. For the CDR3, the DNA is TGTGCCAGTACCAATGGACTAGCGGGGGGCGAGACCCAGTACTTC. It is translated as CASTNGLAGGETQYF.

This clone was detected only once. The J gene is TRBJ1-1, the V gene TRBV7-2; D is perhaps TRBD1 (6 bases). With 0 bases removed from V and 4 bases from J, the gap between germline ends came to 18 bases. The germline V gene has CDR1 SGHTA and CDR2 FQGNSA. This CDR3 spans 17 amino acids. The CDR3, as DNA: TGTGCCAGCAGCTTAGCGCGGGGGGGCAGCCTGCGCACTGAAGCTTTCTTT. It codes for CASSLARGGSLRTEAFF.